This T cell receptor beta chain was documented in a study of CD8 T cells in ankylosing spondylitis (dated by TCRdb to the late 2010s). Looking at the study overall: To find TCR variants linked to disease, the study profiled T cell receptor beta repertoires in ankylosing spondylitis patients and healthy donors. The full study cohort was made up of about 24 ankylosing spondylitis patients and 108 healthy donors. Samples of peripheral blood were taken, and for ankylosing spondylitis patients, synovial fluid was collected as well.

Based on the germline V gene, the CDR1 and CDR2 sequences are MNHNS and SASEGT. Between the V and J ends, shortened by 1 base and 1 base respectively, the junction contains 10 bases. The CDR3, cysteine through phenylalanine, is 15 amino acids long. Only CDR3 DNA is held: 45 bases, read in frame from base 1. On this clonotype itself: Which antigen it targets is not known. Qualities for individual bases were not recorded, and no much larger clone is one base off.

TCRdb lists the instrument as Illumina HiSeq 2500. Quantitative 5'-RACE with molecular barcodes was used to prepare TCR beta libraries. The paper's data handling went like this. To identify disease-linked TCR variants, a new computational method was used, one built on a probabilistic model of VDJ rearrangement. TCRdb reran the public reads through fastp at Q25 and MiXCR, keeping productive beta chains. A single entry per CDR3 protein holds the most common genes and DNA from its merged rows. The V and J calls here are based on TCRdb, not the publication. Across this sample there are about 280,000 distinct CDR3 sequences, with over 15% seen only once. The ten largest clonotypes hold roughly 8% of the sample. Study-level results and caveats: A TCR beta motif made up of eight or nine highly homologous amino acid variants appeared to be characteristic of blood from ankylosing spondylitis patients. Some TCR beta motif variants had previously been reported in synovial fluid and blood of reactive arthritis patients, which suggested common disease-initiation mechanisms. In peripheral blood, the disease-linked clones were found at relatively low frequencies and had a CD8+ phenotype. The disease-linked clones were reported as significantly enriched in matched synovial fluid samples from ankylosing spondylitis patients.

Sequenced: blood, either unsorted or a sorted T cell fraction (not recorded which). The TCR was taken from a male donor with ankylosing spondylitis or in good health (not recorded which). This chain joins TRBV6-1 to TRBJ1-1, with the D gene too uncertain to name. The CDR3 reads CASSEVGSANTEAFF. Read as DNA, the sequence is TGTGCCAGCAGTGAAGTAGGGAGCGCGAACACTGAAGCTTTCTTT.